This entry lists 18 T cell receptor beta chains sequenced from one sample in a study of identical twins. TCRdb reprocessed the 5' RACE reads with MiXCR, giving one entry per CDR3 protein. The sample contains fewer than 550,000 distinct CDR3 sequences, over 12% of which appear only once. The same sample was also used in a study of yellow fever vaccine responses in identical twins.

Sequenced material: CD4+ T cells sorted from blood. The receptors were sampled from a woman aged 18 to 35 in good health.

The sample holds a few counts of this clonotype. The J gene is TRBJ2-3, the V gene TRBV27; D gene uncertain. In germline, CDR1 is MNHEY, CDR2 SMNVEV (reference sequence). This CDR3 has 15 residues. V was cut by 3 bases and J by 1 base, with 11 bases left in between. The CDR3 nucleotides read TGTGCCAGCAGTTTGGCGGAGATCTGCACAGATACGCAGTATTTT. Residues: CASSLAEICTDTQYF.

This clonotype was seen only a few times. The CDR3, as DNA: TGTGCCACCAGCAGAGCGGGACTACGAATCCAAGAGACCCAGTACTTC. Its translation: CATSRAGLRIQETQYF. The chain is built from TRBV15 and TRBJ2-5, with 7 positions matching TRBD2. Trimming cost V 1 base and J 1 base; bases outside gene matches: 6. The germline gives CDR1 LNHNV, CDR2 YYDKDF (reference sequence). The CDR3 is 16 residues long. The entire variable domain, with the rest obtained from reference TRBV15 and TRBJ2-5, is as follows: DAMVIQNPRYQVTQFGKPVTLSCSQTLNHNVMYWYQQKSSQAPKLLFHYYDKDFNNEADTPDNFQSRRPNTSFCFLDIRSPGLGDTAMYLCATSRAGLRIQETQYFGPGTRLLVL.

This clonotype appeared many times. V and J are TRBV10-3 and TRBJ2-7, with D uncertain. The CDR3 is 13 residues long. Germline loops: CDR1 ENHRY, CDR2 SYGVKD. With 5 bases removed from V and 4 bases from J, the gap between germline ends came to 12 bases. This CDR3 reads CAISSAGVYEQYV. In DNA form, the CDR3 reads TGTGCCATCAGTAGTGCAGGAGTATACGAGCAGTACGTC.

The sample holds many counts of this clonotype. The rearrangement joins TRBV11-2 to TRBJ2-5; D remains ambiguous. Looked up from germline, CDR1 is SGHAT and CDR2 is FQNNGV. The CDR3 totals 14 residues. V was clipped by 1 base and J by 5 bases, with 11 bases between them. DNA of the CDR3: TGTGCCAGCAGCTTAGCGCTGGGTACGGAGACCCAGTACTTC. This translates into CASSLALGTETQYF.

This clonotype was counted a few times. This chain connects TRBV18 to TRBJ2-1; TRBD1 matches at 8 bases. Germline loops: CDR1 KGHSH, CDR2 LQKENI. Unmatched junction bases numbered 6, after V lost 3 bases and J lost 8 bases. This CDR3 is 14 amino acids long. The CDR3 nucleotides are TGTGCCAGCTCACCCCGACAGGGGAGCGATGAGCAGTTCTTC. This gives the protein CASSPRQGSDEQFF.

The chain joins TRBV5-1 to TRBJ2-3, with TRBD2 matching over 11 bases. Germline V gene sequence: CDR1 SGHRS, CDR2 YFSETQ. This CDR3 region has 16 residues. J lost 4 bases, V lost 0 bases, and 4 bases had no gene match. The CDR3 DNA follows: TGCGCCAGCAGCTTGGCCCTAGCGGGGGGTGCAGATACGCAGTATTTT. Amino acid sequence: CASSLALAGGADTQYF.

The J gene is TRBJ2-3, the V gene TRBV6-1; 9 bases match TRBD1. The CDR3 runs 14 residues. V dropped 6 bases and J dropped 2; count of bases not matched to a gene: 3. The germline gives CDR1 MNHNS, CDR2 SASEGT. This CDR3 reads CASSRTGATDTQYF. The CDR3 coding sequence is TGTGCCAGCAGCCGGACAGGGGCCACAGATACGCAGTATTTT.

This clonotype was observed many times. The rearrangement joins TRBV12-3 or TRBV12-4 to TRBJ2-7; 8 bases line up with TRBD1. V shed 2 bases, J shed 6 bases, and the junction held 0 bases outside the gene matches. The CDR3 has 12 residues. The CDR3 DNA reads as TGTGCCAGCAGTTTAACAGGGGGCGAGCAGTACGTC. Protein: CASSLTGGEQYV.

The V call is TRBV12-3 or TRBV12-4, the J call TRBJ1-5; D remains unclear. Trimming removed 3 bases from V and 3 bases from J, with 9 bases in between. This CDR3 has 14 residues. CDR3 nucleotides: TGTGCCAGCAGTTTCCGAGGGAACAATCAGCCCCAGCATTTT. Amino acid sequence: CASSFRGNNQPQHF.

The V gene is TRBV29-1, the J gene TRBJ2-3, with 9 bases that match TRBD2. V was pared by 4 bases and J by 4 bases, with 9 bases of the junction left unmatched. Germline V gene sequence: CDR1 SQVTM, CDR2 ANQGSEA. CDR3 size: 15 residues. The CDR3 here is CSVVDPSGTADTQYF. As DNA, the CDR3 is TGCAGCGTTGTGGATCCTAGCGGGACCGCAGATACGCAGTATTTT.

V and J are TRBV18 and TRBJ2-3; no clear D. CDR1 and CDR2 from the germline V gene are KGHSH and LQKENI. This CDR3 comprises 17 residues. V was shortened by 0 bases and J by 0 bases, with 13 bases between the two germline ends. CDR3 DNA sequence: TGTGCCAGCTCACCACCGCTGGGGATTCTTAGCACAGATACGCAGTATTTT. This encodes CASSPPLGILSTDTQYF.

This clonotype has more than one count but fewer than ten. This chain uses TRBV18 with TRBJ2-1; tentative D call: TRBD2 (5 bases). Trimming removed 0 bases at V and 2 bases at J, with 11 bases between. Germline V lookup: CDR1 KGHSH, CDR2 LQKENI. There are 16 residues in the CDR3. The CDR3 nucleotides are TGTGCCAGCTCACCACCGAACGGGAAAACCTACAATGAGCAGTTCTTC. It is translated as CASSPPNGKTYNEQFF.

This clonotype was picked up a small number of times. CDR3 protein: CASRQTGTAMFF. CDR3 in DNA: TGTGCCAGCAGGCAAACCGGGACAGCAATGTTCTTC. The chain carries TRBV6-5 and TRBJ2-1, with 7 bases aligning to TRBD1. V was clipped by 6 bases and J by 15 bases; unmatched bases: 11. The germline gives CDR1 MNHEY, CDR2 SVGAGI. The CDR3 consists of 12 residues.

The sample holds a few counts of this clonotype. The chain uses TRBV5-1 and TRBJ2-7; D possibly uses TRBD1 or TRBD2 (6 bases each). This CDR3 has 13 amino acids. Trimming took 2 bases from V and 5 from J, leaving 11 bases between them. Germline assignment: CDR1 SGHRS and CDR2 YFSETQ. The CDR3 region is CASSFPGAHEQYF. In nucleotides, the CDR3 is TGCGCCAGCAGCTTCCCGGGGGCACACGAGCAGTACTTC.

V is TRBV10-3 and J is TRBJ2-1; 10 nucleotides align to TRBD1. The CDR3 covers 14 residues. Germline V gives CDR1 ENHRY, CDR2 SYGVKD. J lost 5 bases, V lost 10 bases, and 8 bases had no gene match. CDR3 bases: TGTGCCACCAGCGCCGGGACAGGGGACAATGAGCAGTTCTTC. Translated: CATSAGTGDNEQFF.

The rearrangement links TRBV20-1 to TRBJ2-3; 9 bases agree with TRBD2. V shed 2 bases and J 4 bases; nucleotides not matched to a gene: 10. CDR3 length: 16 residues. Germline V lookup: CDR1 DFQATT, CDR2 SNEGSKA (reference sequence). The chain's CDR3 is CSARKAGGLGPDTQYF. As DNA, the CDR3 is TGCAGTGCTAGAAAAGCGGGAGGCCTAGGTCCAGATACGCAGTATTTT.

There are a few counts of this clonotype. The J gene is TRBJ2-1, the V gene TRBV3-1, with 7 bases that match TRBD2. Germline V CDR1 and CDR2: LGHDT, YNNKEL (reference sequence). V shed 0 bases and J 3 bases; nucleotides not matched to a gene: 11. CDR3 length: 18 residues. In DNA, the CDR3 is TGTGCCAGCAGCCAAGAAGATTGGGGCGGGAGAAACTACAATGAGCAGTTCTTC. Translating it yields CASSQEDWGGRNYNEQFF.

The chain is built from TRBV20-1 and TRBJ2-1; unclear D gene. Looked up from germline, CDR1 is DFQATT and CDR2 is SNEGSKA (reference sequence). The CDR3 has 12 residues. With 2 bases removed from V and 9 bases from J, the gap between germline ends came to 11 bases. As DNA, the CDR3 is TGCAGTGCTAGATTTGACTCCCTTGAGCAGTTCTTC. This translates into CSARFDSLEQFF.